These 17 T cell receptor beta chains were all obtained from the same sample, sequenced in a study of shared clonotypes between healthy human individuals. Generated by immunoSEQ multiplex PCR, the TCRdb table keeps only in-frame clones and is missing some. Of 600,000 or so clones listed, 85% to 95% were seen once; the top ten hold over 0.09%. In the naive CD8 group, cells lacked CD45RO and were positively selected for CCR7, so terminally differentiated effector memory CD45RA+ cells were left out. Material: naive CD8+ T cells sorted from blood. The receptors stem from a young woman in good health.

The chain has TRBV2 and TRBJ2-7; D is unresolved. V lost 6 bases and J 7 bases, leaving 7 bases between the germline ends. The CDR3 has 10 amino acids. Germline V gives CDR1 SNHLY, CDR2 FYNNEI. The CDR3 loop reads CASRKWEQYF. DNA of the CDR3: TGTGCCAGCAGAAAGTGGGAGCAGTACTTC.

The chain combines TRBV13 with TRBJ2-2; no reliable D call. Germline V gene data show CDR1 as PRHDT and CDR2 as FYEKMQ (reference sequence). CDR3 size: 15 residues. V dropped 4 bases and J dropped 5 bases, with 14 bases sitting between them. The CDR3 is CASSSTEFMTGELFF. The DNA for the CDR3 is TGTGCCAGCAGCTCGACGGAGTTTATGACCGGGGAGCTGTTTTTT.

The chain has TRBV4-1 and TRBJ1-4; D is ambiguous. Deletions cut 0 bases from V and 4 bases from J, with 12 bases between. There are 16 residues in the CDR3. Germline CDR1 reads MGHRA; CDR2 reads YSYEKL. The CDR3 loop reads CASSQDLVPLNEKLFF. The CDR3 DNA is TGCGCCAGCAGCCAAGACCTGGTGCCCCTTAATGAAAAACTGTTTTTT.

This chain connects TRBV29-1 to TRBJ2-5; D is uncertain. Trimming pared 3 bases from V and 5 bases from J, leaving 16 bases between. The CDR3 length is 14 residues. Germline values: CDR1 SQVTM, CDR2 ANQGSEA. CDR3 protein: CSVDGLRESETQYF. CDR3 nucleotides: TGCAGCGTTGATGGGTTAAGAGAGTCGGAGACCCAGTACTTC.

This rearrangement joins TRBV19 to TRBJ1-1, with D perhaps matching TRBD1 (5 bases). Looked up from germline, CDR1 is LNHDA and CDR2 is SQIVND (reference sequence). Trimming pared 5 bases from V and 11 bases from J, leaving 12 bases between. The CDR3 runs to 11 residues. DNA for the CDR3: TGTGCCAGTAGTTTGGGATGGGACGCTTTCTTT. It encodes CASSLGWDAFF.

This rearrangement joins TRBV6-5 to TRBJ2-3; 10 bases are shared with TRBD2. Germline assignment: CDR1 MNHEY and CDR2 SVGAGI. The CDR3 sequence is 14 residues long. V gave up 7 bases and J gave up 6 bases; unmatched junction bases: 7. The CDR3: CASKSGRATDTQYF. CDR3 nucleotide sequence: TGTGCCAGCAAAAGCGGGAGGGCCACGGATACGCAGTATTTT.

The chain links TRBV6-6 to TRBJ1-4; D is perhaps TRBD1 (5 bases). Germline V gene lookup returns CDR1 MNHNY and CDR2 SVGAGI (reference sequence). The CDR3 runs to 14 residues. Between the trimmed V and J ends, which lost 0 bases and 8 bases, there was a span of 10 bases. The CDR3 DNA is TGTGCCAGCAGTTACTCGGGGGTTTTGGAAAAACTGTTTTTT. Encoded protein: CASSYSGVLEKLFF.

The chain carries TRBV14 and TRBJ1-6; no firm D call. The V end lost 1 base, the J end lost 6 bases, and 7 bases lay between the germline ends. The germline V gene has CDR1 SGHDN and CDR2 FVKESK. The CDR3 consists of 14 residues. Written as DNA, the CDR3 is TGTGCCAGCAGCCAAGGACCGGGTAATTCACCCCTCCACTTT. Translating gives CASSQGPGNSPLHF.

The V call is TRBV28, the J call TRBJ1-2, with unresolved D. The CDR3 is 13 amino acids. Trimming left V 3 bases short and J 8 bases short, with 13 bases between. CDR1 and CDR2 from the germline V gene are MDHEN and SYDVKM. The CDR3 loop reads CASSFGNPWGYTF. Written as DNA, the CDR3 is TGTGCCAGCAGTTTTGGGAACCCCTGGGGCTACACCTTC.

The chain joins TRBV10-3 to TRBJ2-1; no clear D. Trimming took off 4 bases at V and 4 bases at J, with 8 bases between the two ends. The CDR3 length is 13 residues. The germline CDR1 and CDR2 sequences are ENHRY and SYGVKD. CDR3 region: CAISAGDYNEQFF. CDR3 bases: TGTGCCATCAGTGCAGGCGATTACAATGAGCAGTTCTTC.

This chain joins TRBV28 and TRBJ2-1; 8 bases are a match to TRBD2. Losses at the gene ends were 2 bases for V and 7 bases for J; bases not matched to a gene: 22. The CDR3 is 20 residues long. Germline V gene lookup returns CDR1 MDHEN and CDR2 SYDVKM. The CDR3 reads CASSLGWGFAGTRKENEQFF. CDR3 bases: TGTGCCAGCAGTTTAGGTTGGGGATTCGCTGGGACTAGAAAAGAGAATGAGCAGTTCTTC.

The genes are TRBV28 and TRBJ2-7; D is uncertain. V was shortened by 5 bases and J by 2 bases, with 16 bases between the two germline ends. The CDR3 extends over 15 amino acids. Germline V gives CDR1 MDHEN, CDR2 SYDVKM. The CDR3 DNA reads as TGTGCCAGCAGTCCGGATGGGCTGGCTACCTACGAGCAGTACTTC. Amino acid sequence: CASSPDGLATYEQYF.

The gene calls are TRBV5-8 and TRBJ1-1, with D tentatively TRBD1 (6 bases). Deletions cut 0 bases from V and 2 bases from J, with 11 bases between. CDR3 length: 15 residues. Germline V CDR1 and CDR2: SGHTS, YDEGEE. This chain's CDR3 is CASSLAGTTNTEAFF. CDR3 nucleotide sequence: TGTGCCAGCAGCTTGGCCGGGACAACTAACACTGAAGCTTTCTTT. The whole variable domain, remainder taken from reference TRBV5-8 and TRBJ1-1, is EAGVTQSPTHLIKTRGQQATLRCSPISGHTSVYWYQQALGLGLQFLLWYDEGEERNRGNFPPRFSGRQFPNYSSELNVNALELEDSALYLCASSLAGTTNTEAFFGQGTRLTVV.

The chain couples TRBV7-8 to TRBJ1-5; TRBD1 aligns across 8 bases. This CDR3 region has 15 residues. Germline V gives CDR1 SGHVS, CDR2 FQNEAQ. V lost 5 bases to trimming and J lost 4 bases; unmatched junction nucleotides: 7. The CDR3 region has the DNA TGTGCCAGCAGCCCCTGGGACAGGCCAAATCAGCCCCAGCATTTT. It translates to CASSPWDRPNQPQHF.

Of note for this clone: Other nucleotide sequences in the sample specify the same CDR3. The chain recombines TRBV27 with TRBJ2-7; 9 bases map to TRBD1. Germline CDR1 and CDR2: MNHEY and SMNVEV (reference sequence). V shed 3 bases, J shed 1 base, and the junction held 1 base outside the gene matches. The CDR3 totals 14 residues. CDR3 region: CASSFGTGSYEQYF. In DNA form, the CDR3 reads TGTGCCAGCAGTTTCGGGACAGGGTCCTACGAGCAGTACTTC.

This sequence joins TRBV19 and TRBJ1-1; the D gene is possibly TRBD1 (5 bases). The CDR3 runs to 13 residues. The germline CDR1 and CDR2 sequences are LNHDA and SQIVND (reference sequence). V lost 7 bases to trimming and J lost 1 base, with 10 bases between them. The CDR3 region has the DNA TGTGCCAGTACCCCGACAGAGAACACTGAAGCTTTCTTT. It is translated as CASTPTENTEAFF.

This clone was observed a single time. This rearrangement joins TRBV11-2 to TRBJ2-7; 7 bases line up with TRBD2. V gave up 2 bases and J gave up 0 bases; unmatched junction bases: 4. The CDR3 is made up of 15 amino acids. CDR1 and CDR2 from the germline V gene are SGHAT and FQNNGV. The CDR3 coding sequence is TGTGCCAGCAGCTTAATGGGGGGGTACTCCTACGAGCAGTACTTC. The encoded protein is CASSLMGGYSYEQYF.